These T cell receptor beta chains were read from a single sample in a study of somatic mutations in cytotoxic T cells in rheumatoid arthritis. Data came from immunoSEQ multiplex PCR; TCRdb stores just in-frame clones and leaves some out. The sample lists approximately 19,000 clones, over 80% occurring once. Sequences were obtained from CD8+ T cells sorted from blood. The receptor source for this set is an adult with rheumatoid arthritis. CDR3s leave out the opening cysteine and the closing phenylalanine or tryptophan.

CDR3aa	len	j_gene	v_gene
ASSQLRDRGGYT	12	TRBJ1-2	TRBV7-9
ASSVEGSGGTNEKLF	15	TRBJ1-4	TRBV9
ASSLGLPSSNEQF	13	TRBJ2-1	TRBV7-9
ASSGGLAGDSLYNEQF	16	TRBJ2-1	TRBV5-1
ASSPQEGWADRGVPTGELF	19	TRBJ2-2	TRBV7-6
ASSLRDREAYEQY	13	TRBJ2-7	TRBV19
ASSLFGVLDSGNTIY	15	TRBJ1-3	TRBV19
ASSMGLVNTDTQY	13	TRBJ2-3	TRBV5-1
ATSRWGENTIY	11	TRBJ1-3	TRBV15
ASSPKLGSYEQY	12	TRBJ2-7	TRBV4-1
ASSLSDELF	9	TRBJ2-2	TRBV28
ASSAGNGANVLT	12	TRBJ2-6	TRBV6-1
ASSHLGQTSLYEQY	14	TRBJ2-7	TRBV4-1
ASSRGAGGEQF	11	TRBJ2-1	TRBV2
ASSATSGGVETQY	13	TRBJ2-5	TRBV27
ASSGTPNHADTQY	13	TRBJ2-3	TRBV5-1
ASSGGLHYEQY	11	TRBJ2-7	TRBV13
ASSEARRASEQF	12	TRBJ2-1	TRBV6-1
ASSLPGHQGKY	11	TRBJ2-3	TRBV27
ASSPQTGGELF	11	TRBJ2-2	TRBV19